This T cell receptor (beta chain) was profiled in a study of blood T cell repertoires in COVID-19. The overall study: There were acute and convalescent COVID-19 samples, and they came from the United States, Italy and Spain. Sources were T cells, B-cell-depleted T cells, or PBMCs; the material itself was cDNA or gDNA.

This CDR3 is built from 11 residues. Germline lookup yields CDR1 MDHEN and CDR2 SYDVKM. V lost 10 bases to trimming and J lost 3 bases; unmatched junction nucleotides: 2. Study processing details: It was from reference gene primer amplification that nucleated cell counts were estimated. The data were produced by immunoSEQ multiplex PCR, yet TCRdb's version contains in-frame clones alone and is incomplete. Clonal size and the V and J genes are those of that table, whereas D and trimming came from the DNA. The profile covers about 72,000 clones, with just over 85% appearing a single time and approximately 8.4% taken by the ten largest.

The TCR comes from a man under 40 with acute or convalescent COVID-19. Sequencing used peripheral blood. The V call is TRBV28, the J call TRBJ2-7, with 8 bases fitting TRBD1. Written as DNA, the CDR3 is TGTGCCATCGGACAGGGCTACGAGCAGTACTTC. This gives the protein CAIGQGYEQYF.